This TCR beta chain was obtained from a study of OX40 agonist ivuxolimab in advanced cancers. The wider study: Enrollees could have had prior anti-PD-1, anti-PD-L1 or anti-CTLA-4 therapy, which over 35% had received.

Points from the study as a whole: Expanded clones were, on average, more numerous among CD8+ T cells than CD4+.

Concerning this clone: Its antigen is unknown.

TCRdb's table, derived via immunoSEQ multiplex PCR, lists solely in-frame clones and lacks some. The table has roughly 70,000 clones, over 75% seen once. The specimen comprised CD4+ or CD8+ T cells sorted from blood, sampled in a trial of the OX40 agonist ivuxolimab. This clonotype was obtained from an adult with an advanced solid tumor such as melanoma, head and neck, liver or kidney cancer.

The CDR3 region is CASTLQGSGGGYTF. The CDR3 bases are TGTGCCAGCACCTTACAGGGAAGTGGGGGTGGCTACACCTTC. The chain uses TRBV5-4 and TRBJ1-2, with TRBD1 as a possible D gene (6 bases). Germline CDR1 and CDR2: SGHNT and YYREEE (reference sequence). The CDR3 sequence is 14 residues long. V was cut by 6 bases and J by 7 bases, with 19 bases left in between.